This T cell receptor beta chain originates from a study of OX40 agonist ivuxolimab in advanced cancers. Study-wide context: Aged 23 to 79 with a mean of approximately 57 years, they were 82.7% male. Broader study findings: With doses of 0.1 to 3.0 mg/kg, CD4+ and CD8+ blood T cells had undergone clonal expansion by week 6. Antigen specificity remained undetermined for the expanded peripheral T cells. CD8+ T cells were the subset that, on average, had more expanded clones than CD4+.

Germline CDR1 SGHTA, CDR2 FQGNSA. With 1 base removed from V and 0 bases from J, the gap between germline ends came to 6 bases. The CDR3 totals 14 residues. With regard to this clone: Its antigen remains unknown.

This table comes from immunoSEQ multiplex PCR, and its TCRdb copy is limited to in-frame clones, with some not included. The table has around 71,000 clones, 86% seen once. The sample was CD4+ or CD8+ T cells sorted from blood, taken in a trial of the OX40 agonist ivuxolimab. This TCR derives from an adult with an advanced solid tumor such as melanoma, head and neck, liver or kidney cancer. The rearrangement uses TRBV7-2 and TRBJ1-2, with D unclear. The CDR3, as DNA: TGTGCCAGCAGCTTAGAAACAGCTAACTATGGCTACACCTTC. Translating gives CASSLETANYGYTF.